This T cell receptor (beta chain) was sequenced during a study of T-cell memory formation after mild COVID-19. Study background: Most TCR clusters belonged to a single donor.

Using its own MiXCR run on the 5' RACE reads, TCRdb lists one record per CDR3 protein. Found here are a few hundred thousand distinct CDR3 sequences, around 24% of them singletons; the top ten hold around 9%. This clonotype came up a few times. Its ends do not fully match the called genes, so a read error is possible. CDR1 is MNHNY, CDR2 SVGAGI, per germline (reference sequence). The CDR3 totals 14 residues. The clonotype comes from an adult woman who had mild COVID-19 (a few samples of this study predate the infection). Cell type and time point are not known. The sequenced sample consisted of PBMCs or a T cell subset sorted from them (not recorded which). The chain links TRBV6-6 to TRBJ1-1; weak D call: TRBD1 (5 bases). CDR3 amino acids: CASSYAGGGTEASF. CDR3 sequence (DNA): TGTGCCAGCAGTTACGCCGGGGGGGGAACTGAAGCTTCCTTT.